The 5 T cell receptor beta chains listed next were all sequenced from one sample in a study of OX40 agonist ivuxolimab in advanced cancers. Assay used: immunoSEQ multiplex PCR; TCRdb lists only in-frame clones, some missing. The table has nearly 55,000 clones, approximately 90% seen once; the top ten hold around 1.5%. The sample here was CD4+ or CD8+ T cells sorted from blood, taken in a trial of the OX40 agonist ivuxolimab. These receptors all stem from an adult with an advanced solid tumor such as melanoma, head and neck, liver or kidney cancer.

The chain carries TRBV28 and TRBJ2-7; TRBD2 matches at 12 bases. This CDR3 is 15 amino acids long. After removal of 5 bases from V and 4 bases from J, the junction contained 6 bases not matched to a gene. Germline lookup yields CDR1 MDHEN and CDR2 SYDVKM. The CDR3 loop reads CASSGAGTSGYEQYF. CDR3 DNA: TGTGCCAGCAGTGGAGCCGGGACTAGCGGGTACGAGCAGTACTTC.

The chain recombines TRBV27 with TRBJ2-7; 8 nucleotides agree with TRBD1. Germline V lookup: CDR1 MNHEY, CDR2 SMNVEV (reference sequence). V was pared by 6 bases and J by 4 bases, with 11 bases of the junction left unmatched. This CDR3 contains 15 residues. The CDR3 DNA reads as TGTGCCAGCAGCCCTGGACAGGGAAGAACATACGAGCAGTACTTC. Protein: CASSPGQGRTYEQYF.

Only a few counts were recorded for this clone. The chain joins TRBV11-2 to TRBJ2-4; D possibly uses TRBD1 or TRBD2 (5 bases each). Germline lookup yields CDR1 SGHAT and CDR2 FQNNGV. This CDR3 is built from 14 residues. V was pared by 3 bases and J by 5 bases, with 11 bases between. The CDR3 sequence: CASSFNPGQNIQYF. CDR3 nucleotides: TGTGCCAGCAGCTTTAACCCGGGGCAAAACATTCAGTACTTC.

The chain has TRBV28 and TRBJ2-4; TRBD1 matches 7 bases. Germline V gene data show CDR1 as MDHEN and CDR2 as SYDVKM. CDR3 size: 15 residues. Trimming cost V 5 bases and J 8 bases; bases outside gene matches: 12. The DNA of the CDR3 is TGTGCCAGCAGTACAGGGGACGTCCCCAATCACATTCAGTACTTC. Protein: CASSTGDVPNHIQYF. Full variable domain (missing parts from reference TRBV28 and TRBJ2-4): DVKVTQSSRYLVKRTGEKVFLECVQDMDHENMFWYRQDPGLGLRLIYFSYDVKMKEKGDIPEGYSVSREKKERFSLILESASTNQTSMYLCASSTGDVPNHIQYFGAGTRLSVL.

CDR3 nucleotides: TGTGCCAGCAGTGAGGCTGGGGGGGGGAATTATGAGCAGTTCTTC. Amino acid sequence: CASSEAGGGNYEQFF. The chain has TRBV2 and TRBJ2-1, with 7 bases identical to TRBD2. The junction had 10 bases not matched to a gene; V was cut back by 3 bases and J by 8 bases. Germline CDR1 and CDR2: SNHLY and FYNNEI. The length of the CDR3 is 15 residues.